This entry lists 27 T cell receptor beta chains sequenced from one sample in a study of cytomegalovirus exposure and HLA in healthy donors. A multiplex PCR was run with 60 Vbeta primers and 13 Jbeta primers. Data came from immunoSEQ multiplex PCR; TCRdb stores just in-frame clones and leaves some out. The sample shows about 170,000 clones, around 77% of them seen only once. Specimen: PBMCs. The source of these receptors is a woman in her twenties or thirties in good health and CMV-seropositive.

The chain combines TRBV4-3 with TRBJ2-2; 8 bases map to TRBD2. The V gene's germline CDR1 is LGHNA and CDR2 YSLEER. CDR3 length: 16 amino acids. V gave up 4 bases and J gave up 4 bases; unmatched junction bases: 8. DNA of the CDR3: TGCGCCAGCAGCCTTGACGGGGGGGCTCCCACCGGGGAGCTGTTTTTT. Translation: CASSLDGGAPTGELFF.

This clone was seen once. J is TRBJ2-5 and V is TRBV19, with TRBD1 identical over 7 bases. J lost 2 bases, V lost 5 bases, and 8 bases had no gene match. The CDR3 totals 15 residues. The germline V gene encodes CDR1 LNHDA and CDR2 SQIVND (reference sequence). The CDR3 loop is CASSRDRATQETQYF. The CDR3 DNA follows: TGTGCCAGTAGTCGTGACAGGGCAACACAAGAGACCCAGTACTTC.

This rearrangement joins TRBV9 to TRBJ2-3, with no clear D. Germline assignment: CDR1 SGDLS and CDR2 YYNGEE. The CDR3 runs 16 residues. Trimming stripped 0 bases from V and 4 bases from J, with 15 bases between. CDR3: CASSVEIGDIADTQYF. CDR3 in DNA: TGTGCCAGCAGCGTAGAGATCGGAGATATCGCAGATACGCAGTATTTT.

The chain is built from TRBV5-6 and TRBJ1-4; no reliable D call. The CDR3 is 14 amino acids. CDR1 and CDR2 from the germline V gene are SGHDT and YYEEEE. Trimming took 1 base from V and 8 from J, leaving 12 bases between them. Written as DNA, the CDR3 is TGTGCCAGCAGCTTGTACCAGTATCACGAAAAACTGTTTTTT. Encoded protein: CASSLYQYHEKLFF.

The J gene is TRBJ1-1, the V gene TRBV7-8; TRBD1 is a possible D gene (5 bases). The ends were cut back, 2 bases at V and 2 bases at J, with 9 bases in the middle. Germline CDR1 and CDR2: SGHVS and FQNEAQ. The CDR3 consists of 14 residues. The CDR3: CASSLFQGNTEAFF. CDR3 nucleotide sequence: TGTGCCAGCAGCTTATTTCAGGGCAACACTGAAGCTTTCTTT.

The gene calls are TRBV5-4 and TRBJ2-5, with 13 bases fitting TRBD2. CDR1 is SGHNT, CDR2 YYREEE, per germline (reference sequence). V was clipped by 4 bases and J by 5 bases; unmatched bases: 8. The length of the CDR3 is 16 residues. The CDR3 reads CASSIGTSGVRETQYF. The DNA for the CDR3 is TGTGCCAGCAGCATTGGGACTAGCGGGGTTCGGGAGACCCAGTACTTC.

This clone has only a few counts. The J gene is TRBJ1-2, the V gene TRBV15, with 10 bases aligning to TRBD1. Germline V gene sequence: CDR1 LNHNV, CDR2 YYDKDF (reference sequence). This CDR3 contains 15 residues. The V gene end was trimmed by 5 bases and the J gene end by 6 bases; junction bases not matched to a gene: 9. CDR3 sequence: CATSPGGTGENGYTF. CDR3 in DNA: TGTGCCACCAGCCCAGGAGGGACAGGGGAGAATGGCTACACCTTC.

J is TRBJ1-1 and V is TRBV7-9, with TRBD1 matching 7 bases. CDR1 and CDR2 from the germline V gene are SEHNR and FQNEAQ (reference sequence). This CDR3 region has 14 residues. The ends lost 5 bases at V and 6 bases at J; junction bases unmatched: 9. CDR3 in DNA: TGTGCCAGCAGCCGGGACAGAGGTTTGGCTGAAGCTTTCTTT. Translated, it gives CASSRDRGLAEAFF.

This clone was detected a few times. CDR3 residues: CAWTVGTVHNSPLHF. As DNA, the CDR3 is TGTGCCTGGACCGTCGGGACAGTCCATAATTCACCCCTCCACTTT. The chain combines TRBV30 with TRBJ1-6, with 7 positions matching TRBD1. The CDR3 has 15 residues. J gave up 5 bases and V 4 bases, and 8 bases lay outside the gene matches. Per germline, CDR1 GTSNPN and CDR2 SVGIG (reference sequence).

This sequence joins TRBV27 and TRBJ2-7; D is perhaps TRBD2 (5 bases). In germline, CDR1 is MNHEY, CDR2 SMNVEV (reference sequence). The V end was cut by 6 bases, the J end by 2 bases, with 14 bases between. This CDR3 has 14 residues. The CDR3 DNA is TGTGCCAGCAGCCTACTAGGAGCCACCTACGAGCAGTACTTC. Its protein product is CASSLLGATYEQYF.

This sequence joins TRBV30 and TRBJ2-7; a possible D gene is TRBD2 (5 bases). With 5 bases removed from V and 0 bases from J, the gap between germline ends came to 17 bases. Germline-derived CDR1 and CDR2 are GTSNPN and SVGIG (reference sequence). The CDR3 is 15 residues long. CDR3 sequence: CAWHYPGWVSYEQYF. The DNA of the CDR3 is TGTGCCTGGCACTACCCGGGATGGGTCTCCTACGAGCAGTACTTC.

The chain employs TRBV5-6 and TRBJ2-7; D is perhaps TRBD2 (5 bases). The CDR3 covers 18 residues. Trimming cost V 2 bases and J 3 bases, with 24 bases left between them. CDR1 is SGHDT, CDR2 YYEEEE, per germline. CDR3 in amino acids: CASSFVDGGSTRFYEQYF. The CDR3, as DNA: TGTGCCAGCAGCTTTGTAGATGGAGGCTCGACTCGGTTCTACGAGCAGTACTTC. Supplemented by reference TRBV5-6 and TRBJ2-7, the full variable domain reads DAGVTQSPTHLIKTRGQQVTLRCSPKSGHDTVSWYQQALGQGPQFIFQYYEEEERQRGNFPDRFSGHQFPNYSSELNVNALLLGDSALYLCASSFVDGGSTRFYEQYFGPGTRLTVT.

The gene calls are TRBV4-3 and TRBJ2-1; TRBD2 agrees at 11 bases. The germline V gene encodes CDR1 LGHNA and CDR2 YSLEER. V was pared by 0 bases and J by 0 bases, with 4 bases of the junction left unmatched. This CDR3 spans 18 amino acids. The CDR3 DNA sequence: TGCGCCAGCAGCCAAGATATCACTAGCGGGAGCTCCTACAATGAGCAGTTCTTC. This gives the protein CASSQDITSGSSYNEQFF.

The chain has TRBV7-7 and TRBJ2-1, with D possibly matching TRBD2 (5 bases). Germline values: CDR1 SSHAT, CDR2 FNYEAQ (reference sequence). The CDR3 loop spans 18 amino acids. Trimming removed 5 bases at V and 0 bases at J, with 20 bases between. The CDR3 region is CASSPAPGLPSSYNEQFF. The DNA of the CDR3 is TGTGCCAGCAGCCCAGCCCCTGGACTGCCTAGCTCCTACAATGAGCAGTTCTTC.

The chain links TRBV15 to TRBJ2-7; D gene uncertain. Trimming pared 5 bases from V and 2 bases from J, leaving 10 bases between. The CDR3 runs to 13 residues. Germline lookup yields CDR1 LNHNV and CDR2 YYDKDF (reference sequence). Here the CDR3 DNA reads TGTGCCACCAGCGACCGGGTGGCCTACGAGCAGTACTTC. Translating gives CATSDRVAYEQYF.

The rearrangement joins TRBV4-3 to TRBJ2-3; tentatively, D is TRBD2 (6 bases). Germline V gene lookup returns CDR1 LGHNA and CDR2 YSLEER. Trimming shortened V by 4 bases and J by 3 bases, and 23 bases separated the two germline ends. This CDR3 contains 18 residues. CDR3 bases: TGCGCCAGCAGCCTCGATTCGCCAGGACAAGGACTAACAGATACGCAGTATTTT. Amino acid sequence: CASSLDSPGQGLTDTQYF.

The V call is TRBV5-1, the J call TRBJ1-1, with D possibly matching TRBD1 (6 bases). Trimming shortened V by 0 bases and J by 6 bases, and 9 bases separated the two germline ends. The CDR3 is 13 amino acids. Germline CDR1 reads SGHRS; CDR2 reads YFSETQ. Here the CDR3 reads CASSLEAGAEAFF. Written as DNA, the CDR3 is TGCGCCAGCAGCTTGGAAGCAGGGGCTGAAGCTTTCTTT.

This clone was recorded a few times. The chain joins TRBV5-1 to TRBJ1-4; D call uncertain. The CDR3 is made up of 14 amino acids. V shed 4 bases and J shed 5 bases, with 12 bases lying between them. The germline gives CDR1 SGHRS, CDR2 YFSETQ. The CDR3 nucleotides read TGCGCCAGCAGCCCTGGACTGCAGAATGAAAAACTGTTTTTT. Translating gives CASSPGLQNEKLFF.

The CDR3 DNA sequence: TGTGCCAGCAGCTTAGGTCCGGGGAGCTCTGGGGCCAACGTCCTGACTTTC. Protein sequence: CASSLGPGSSGANVLTF. The chain links TRBV7-2 to TRBJ2-6; D perhaps matches TRBD2 (5 bases). With 1 base removed from V and 0 bases from J, the gap between germline ends came to 10 bases. The germline CDR1 and CDR2 sequences are SGHTA and FQGNSA. CDR3 size: 17 residues.

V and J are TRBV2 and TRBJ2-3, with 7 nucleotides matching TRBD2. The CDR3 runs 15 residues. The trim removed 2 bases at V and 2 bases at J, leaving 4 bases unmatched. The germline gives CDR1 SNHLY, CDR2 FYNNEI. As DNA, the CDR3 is TGTGCCAGCAGTGAAAGCGGGGCCCCCACAGATACGCAGTATTTT. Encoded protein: CASSESGAPTDTQYF. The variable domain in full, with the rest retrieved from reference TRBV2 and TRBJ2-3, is EPEVTQTPSHQVTQMGQEVILRCVPISNHLYFYWYRQILGQKVEFLVSFYNNEISEKSEIFDDQFSVERPDGSNFTLKIRSTKLEDSAMYFCASSESGAPTDTQYFGPGTRLTVL.

The CDR3 DNA follows: TGTGCCAGCAGTTACGAGGACAGCGATTTCTACGAGCAGTACTTC. This codes for CASSYEDSDFYEQYF. The V call is TRBV6-5, the J call TRBJ2-7, with D possibly being TRBD1 (6 bases). Trimming stripped 2 bases from V and 3 bases from J, with 14 bases between. The CDR3 runs to 15 residues. The germline V gene has CDR1 MNHEY and CDR2 SVGAGI.

CDR3 in amino acids: CASSFDSVYTDTQYF. CDR3 sequence (DNA): TGTGCCAGCAGCTTCGACAGCGTATACACAGATACGCAGTATTTT. This rearrangement joins TRBV5-5 to TRBJ2-3, with D maybe TRBD1 (5 bases). V lost 2 bases, J lost 2 bases, and 12 bases lay in between. Germline V lookup: CDR1 SGHKS, CDR2 YYEKEE (reference sequence). The CDR3 runs 15 residues.

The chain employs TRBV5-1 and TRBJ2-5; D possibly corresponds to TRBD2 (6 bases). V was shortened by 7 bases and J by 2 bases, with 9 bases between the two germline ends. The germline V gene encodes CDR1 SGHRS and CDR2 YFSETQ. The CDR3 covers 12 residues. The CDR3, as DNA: TGCGCCAGCGGGGAGGCTCAAGAGACCCAGTACTTC. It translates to CASGEAQETQYF.

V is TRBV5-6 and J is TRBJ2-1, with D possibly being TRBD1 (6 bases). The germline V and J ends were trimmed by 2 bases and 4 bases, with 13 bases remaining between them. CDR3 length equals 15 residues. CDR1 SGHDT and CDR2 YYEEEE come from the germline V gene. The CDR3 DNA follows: TGTGCCAGCAGCTTTCAGGGGACGGGATACAATGAGCAGTTCTTC. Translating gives CASSFQGTGYNEQFF.

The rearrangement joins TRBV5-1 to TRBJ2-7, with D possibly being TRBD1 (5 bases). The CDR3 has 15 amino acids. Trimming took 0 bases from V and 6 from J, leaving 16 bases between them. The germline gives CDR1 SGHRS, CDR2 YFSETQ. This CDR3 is CASSLASQGQAEQYF. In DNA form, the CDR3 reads TGCGCCAGCAGCTTGGCGTCGCAGGGTCAAGCCGAGCAGTACTTC.

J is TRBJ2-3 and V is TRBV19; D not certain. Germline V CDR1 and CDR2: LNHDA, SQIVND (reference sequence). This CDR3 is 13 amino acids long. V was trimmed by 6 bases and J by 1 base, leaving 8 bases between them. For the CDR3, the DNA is TGTGCCAGTAGGACCACAGGCACAGATACGCAGTATTTT. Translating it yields CASRTTGTDTQYF.

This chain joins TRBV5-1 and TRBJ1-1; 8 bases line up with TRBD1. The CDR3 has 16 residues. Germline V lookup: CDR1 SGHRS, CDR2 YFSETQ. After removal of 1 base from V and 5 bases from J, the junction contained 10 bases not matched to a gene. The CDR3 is CASSLSGTGVRTEAFF. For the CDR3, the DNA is TGCGCCAGCAGCTTGTCAGGGACAGGCGTACGGACTGAAGCTTTCTTT.